Listed below are T cell receptor beta chains from one sample, sequenced in a study of T cell responses to AZD1222 COVID-19 vaccine. Assay: immunoSEQ multiplex PCR; the TCRdb copy retains only in-frame clones and omits some. The repertoire consists of more than 60,000 clones, with about 90% occurring once and the leading ten covering 24%. The specimen was peripheral blood, collected on day 0 of AZD1222 vaccination. Receptors originate from an adult in good health. The CDR3 runs from the conserved cysteine through the conserved F or W. Fields, in order: clone size, J gene, V gene, D gene, CDR3 DNA, CDR3 protein. The D gene is left open where the match is weak. Clone size is given for some rows only: seen once, a few or many times, or a class if the clone is expanded.

clone size: many
J gene: TRBJ2-5
V gene: TRBV7-7
D gene: TRBD2
CDR3 DNA: TGTGCCAGCAGCTTTCGACTAGCGGGTTCTCAAGAGACCCAGTACTTC
CDR3 protein: CASSFRLAGSQETQYF

clone size: .
J gene: TRBJ2-3
V gene: TRBV27
D gene: .
CDR3 DNA: TGTGCCAGCACTATATCAGGGGCGGATACGCAGTATTTT
CDR3 protein: CASTISGADTQYF

clone size: .
J gene: TRBJ1-6
V gene: TRBV7-9
D gene: .
CDR3 DNA: TGTGCCAGCAGCTTTAGAGGGGACGACCCCTATAATTCACCCCTCCACTTT
CDR3 protein: CASSFRGDDPYNSPLHF

clone size: .
J gene: TRBJ1-2
V gene: TRBV12-3/TRBV12-4
D gene: .
CDR3 DNA: TGTGCCAGCAGTTTGTACTATGGCTACACCTTC
CDR3 protein: CASSLYYGYTF

clone size: .
J gene: TRBJ2-4
V gene: TRBV28
D gene: .
CDR3 DNA: TGTGCCAGCAGTCAGATCCGGGCCAAAAACATTCAGTACTTC
CDR3 protein: CASSQIRAKNIQYF

clone size: .
J gene: TRBJ1-6
V gene: TRBV28
D gene: .
CDR3 DNA: TGTGCCAGCAGGGGTTTGAATAATTCACCCCTCCACTTT
CDR3 protein: CASRGLNNSPLHF

clone size: .
J gene: TRBJ1-1
V gene: TRBV9
D gene: .
CDR3 DNA: TGTGCCAGCAGCGCGCCAGGACCTGAAGCTTTCTTT
CDR3 protein: CASSAPGPEAFF

clone size: .
J gene: TRBJ2-5
V gene: TRBV29-1
D gene: .
CDR3 DNA: TGCAGCGCTTTAAGGGGGGGAGCAGAGACCCAGTACTTC
CDR3 protein: CSALRGGAETQYF

clone size: .
J gene: TRBJ1-6
V gene: TRBV30
D gene: .
CDR3 DNA: TGTGCCTCCCGCGGGGGGTCCAAGAATTCACCCCTCCACTTT
CDR3 protein: CASRGGSKNSPLHF

clone size: .
J gene: TRBJ2-5
V gene: TRBV25-1
D gene: .
CDR3 DNA: TGTGCCAGCAGTGAATATTGGGGAGCTTACCAAGAGACCCAGTACTTC
CDR3 protein: CASSEYWGAYQETQYF

clone size: .
J gene: TRBJ1-1
V gene: TRBV6-5
D gene: .
CDR3 DNA: TGTGCCAGCAGTTCGACCGTGGGCACTGAAGCTTTCTTT
CDR3 protein: CASSSTVGTEAFF

clone size: .
J gene: TRBJ1-5
V gene: TRBV7-9
D gene: TRBD1
CDR3 DNA: TGTGCCAGCAGCTTAGCGCGGGGTGGCAGGGGGCAGGACAATCAGCCCCAGCATTTT
CDR3 protein: CASSLARGGRGQDNQPQHF

clone size: .
J gene: TRBJ2-7
V gene: TRBV28
D gene: .
CDR3 DNA: TGTGCCAGCAGTTTCGGTGGGAGTGACCTTATTGAGCAGTACTTC
CDR3 protein: CASSFGGSDLIEQYF

clone size: .
J gene: TRBJ2-5
V gene: TRBV2
D gene: TRBD1
CDR3 DNA: TGTGCCAGCGGCCGGACAGGAAGGGGACAAGAGACCCAGTACTTC
CDR3 protein: CASGRTGRGQETQYF

clone size: .
J gene: TRBJ2-5
V gene: TRBV3-1/TRBV3-2
D gene: TRBD1
CDR3 DNA: TGTGCCAGCAGCCAGACAGGGGAAGTGGAGACCCAGTACTTC
CDR3 protein: CASSQTGEVETQYF

clone size: medium-sized
J gene: TRBJ1-2
V gene: TRBV18
D gene: TRBD1
CDR3 DNA: TGTGCCAGCTCACCGGACAGGGAGTATGGCTACACCTTC
CDR3 protein: CASSPDREYGYTF

clone size: .
J gene: TRBJ2-1
V gene: TRBV7-3
D gene: TRBD2
CDR3 DNA: TGTGCCAGCAGCTCTACCGGGACTAGCGGAGAGCAGTTCTTC
CDR3 protein: CASSSTGTSGEQFF

clone size: .
J gene: TRBJ2-1
V gene: TRBV7-9
D gene: .
CDR3 DNA: TGTGCCAGCAGCTTAGCAGGGTCGGCCAATGAGCAGTTCTTC
CDR3 protein: CASSLAGSANEQFF

clone size: .
J gene: TRBJ2-1
V gene: TRBV9
D gene: .
CDR3 DNA: TGTGCCAGCAGCGTCTCAGGGTTTACCTACAATGAGCAGTTCTTC
CDR3 protein: CASSVSGFTYNEQFF

clone size: .
J gene: TRBJ1-2
V gene: TRBV30
D gene: .
CDR3 DNA: TGTGCCTGGACAGGCCAGATCGGTCCCTTTGGCTACACCTTC
CDR3 protein: CAWTGQIGPFGYTF

clone size: .
J gene: TRBJ1-3
V gene: TRBV29-1
D gene: .
CDR3 DNA: TGCAGCGTTGCGGGCCTCGGGGCGGGAAACACCATATATTTT
CDR3 protein: CSVAGLGAGNTIYF

clone size: once
J gene: TRBJ1-4
V gene: TRBV3-1/TRBV3-2
D gene: .
CDR3 DNA: TGTGCCAGCAGCCGATGGGACGGAAATGAAAAACTGTTTTTT
CDR3 protein: CASSRWDGNEKLFF

clone size: once
J gene: TRBJ2-2
V gene: TRBV7-3
D gene: .
CDR3 DNA: TGTGCCAGCAGCTTAACTAACGGGAACACCGGGGAGCTGTTTTTT
CDR3 protein: CASSLTNGNTGELFF

clone size: .
J gene: TRBJ1-1
V gene: TRBV7-5
D gene: .
CDR3 DNA: TGTGTCAGAAGCTTAGCCAGGGACACTGAAGCTTTCTTT
CDR3 protein: CVRSLARDTEAFF

clone size: .
J gene: TRBJ1-5
V gene: TRBV21-1
D gene: .
CDR3 DNA: TGTGCCAGCAGCAAAGCGAGGCTCAATCAGCCCCAGCATTTT
CDR3 protein: CASSKARLNQPQHF

clone size: .
J gene: TRBJ2-5
V gene: TRBV4-1
D gene: .
CDR3 DNA: TGCGCCAGCAGCCAAGAACAAGAGACCCAGTACTTC
CDR3 protein: CASSQEQETQYF

clone size: .
J gene: TRBJ2-5
V gene: TRBV5-5
D gene: TRBD2
CDR3 DNA: TGTGCCAGCAGCAGACGGGGACTAGCGTTCCAAGAGACCCAGTACTTC
CDR3 protein: CASSRRGLAFQETQYF

clone size: .
J gene: TRBJ1-5
V gene: TRBV10-2
D gene: .
CDR3 DNA: TGCGCCAGCAGCGAAAGCAATCAGCCCCAGCATTTT
CDR3 protein: CASSESNQPQHF

clone size: .
J gene: TRBJ1-2
V gene: TRBV11-2
D gene: .
CDR3 DNA: TGTGCCCCGGAGGATGGCTACACCTTC
CDR3 protein: CAPEDGYTF

clone size: .
J gene: TRBJ1-4
V gene: TRBV25-1
D gene: .
CDR3 DNA: TGTGCCAGCAGTGAAGGCGGTAATGAAAAACTGTTTTTT
CDR3 protein: CASSEGGNEKLFF

clone size: .
J gene: TRBJ1-2
V gene: TRBV5-4
D gene: .
CDR3 DNA: TGTGCCAGCAGCTGGGGGAGGGGAGGAGGCAATGGCTACACCTTC
CDR3 protein: CASSWGRGGGNGYTF

clone size: .
J gene: TRBJ1-2
V gene: TRBV28
D gene: .
CDR3 DNA: TGTGCCAGCAGTTTACGAGGGGTTGGCTACACCTTC
CDR3 protein: CASSLRGVGYTF

clone size: once
J gene: TRBJ2-1
V gene: TRBV7-3
D gene: TRBD1
CDR3 DNA: TGTGCCAGCAGCCCTATGGGGACAGGGGGCGGATATGAGCAGTTCTTC
CDR3 protein: CASSPMGTGGGYEQFF

clone size: few
J gene: TRBJ2-7
V gene: TRBV5-1
D gene: TRBD2
CDR3 DNA: TGCGCCAGCAGCTTGGGAGCGGGAGGCTACGAGCAGTACTTC
CDR3 protein: CASSLGAGGYEQYF

clone size: once
J gene: TRBJ1-2
V gene: TRBV7-2
D gene: TRBD1
CDR3 DNA: TGTGCCAGCAGCTCGCCGGGACAGGAACGAATCTACACCTTC
CDR3 protein: CASSSPGQERIYTF

clone size: .
J gene: TRBJ2-5
V gene: TRBV3-1/TRBV3-2
D gene: .
CDR3 DNA: TGTGCCAGCAGCCGTCAGGGTGAAGAGACCCAGTACTTC
CDR3 protein: CASSRQGEETQYF

clone size: .
J gene: TRBJ1-1
V gene: TRBV19
D gene: .
CDR3 DNA: TGTGCCAGTAGTACAGGGGTTGGAACTGAAGCTTTCTTT
CDR3 protein: CASSTGVGTEAFF

clone size: .
J gene: TRBJ2-7
V gene: TRBV6-2/TRBV6-3
D gene: .
CDR3 DNA: TGTGCCAGCAGTTATGAGGTCTCCTACGAGCAGTACTTC
CDR3 protein: CASSYEVSYEQYF

clone size: .
J gene: TRBJ1-5
V gene: TRBV19
D gene: .
CDR3 DNA: TGTGCCAGTAATGTACTGGGGGGGGAACGGCAGCCCCAGCATTTT
CDR3 protein: CASNVLGGERQPQHF

clone size: .
J gene: TRBJ2-3
V gene: TRBV9
D gene: .
CDR3 DNA: TGTGCCAGCAGCACGGAAGCGGGCACAGATACGCAGTATTTT
CDR3 protein: CASSTEAGTDTQYF

clone size: .
J gene: TRBJ2-7
V gene: TRBV28
D gene: .
CDR3 DNA: TGTGCCAGCAGTTTCGGGGAAATCTACGAGCAGTACTTC
CDR3 protein: CASSFGEIYEQYF

clone size: .
J gene: TRBJ2-1
V gene: TRBV4-1
D gene: .
CDR3 DNA: TGCGCCAGCAGCCAGGATGGAGCCCCATTCACGGGTGGGAACAATGAGCAGTTCTTC
CDR3 protein: CASSQDGAPFTGGNNEQFF

clone size: once
J gene: TRBJ1-4
V gene: TRBV25-1
D gene: .
CDR3 DNA: TGTGCCAGCAGTGAATACCTAATGGGGGCGAGCGAAAAACTGTTTTTT
CDR3 protein: CASSEYLMGASEKLFF